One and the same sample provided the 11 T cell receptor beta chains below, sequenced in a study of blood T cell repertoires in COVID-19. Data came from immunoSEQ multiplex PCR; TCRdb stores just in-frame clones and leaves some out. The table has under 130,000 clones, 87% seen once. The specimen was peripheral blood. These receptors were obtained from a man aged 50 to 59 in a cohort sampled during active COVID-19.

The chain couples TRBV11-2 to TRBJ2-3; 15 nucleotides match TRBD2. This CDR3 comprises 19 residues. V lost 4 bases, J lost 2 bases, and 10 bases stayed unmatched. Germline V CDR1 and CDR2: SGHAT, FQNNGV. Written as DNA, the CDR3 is TGTGCCAGCAGCTGGTCCGGGACTAGCGGGGGGAACCACACAGATACGCAGTATTTT. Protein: CASSWSGTSGGNHTDTQYF.

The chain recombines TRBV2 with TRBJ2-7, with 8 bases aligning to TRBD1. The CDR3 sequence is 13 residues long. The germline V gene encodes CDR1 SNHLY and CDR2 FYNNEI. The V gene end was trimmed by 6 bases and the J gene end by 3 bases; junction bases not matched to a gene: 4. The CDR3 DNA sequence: TGTGCCAGCAGCGAGACAGGGGTCTACGAGCAGTACGTC. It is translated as CASSETGVYEQYV.

CDR3 coding DNA: TGTGCCAGCAGCCCGAGACAGGGGAGGTATGAGCAGTTCTTC. This translates into CASSPRQGRYEQFF. The genes are TRBV7-9 and TRBJ2-1; TRBD1 matches 8 bases. This CDR3 region has 14 residues. Trimming removed 5 bases from V and 8 bases from J; junction bases left unmatched: 8. Germline V gene lookup returns CDR1 SEHNR and CDR2 FQNEAQ (reference sequence).

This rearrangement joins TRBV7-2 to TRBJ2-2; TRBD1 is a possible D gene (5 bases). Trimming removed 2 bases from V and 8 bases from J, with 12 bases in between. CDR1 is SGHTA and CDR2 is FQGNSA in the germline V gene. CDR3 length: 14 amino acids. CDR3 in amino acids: CASSLSTVSGELFF. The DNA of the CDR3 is TGTGCCAGCAGCTTATCGACAGTGAGTGGGGAGCTGTTTTTT.

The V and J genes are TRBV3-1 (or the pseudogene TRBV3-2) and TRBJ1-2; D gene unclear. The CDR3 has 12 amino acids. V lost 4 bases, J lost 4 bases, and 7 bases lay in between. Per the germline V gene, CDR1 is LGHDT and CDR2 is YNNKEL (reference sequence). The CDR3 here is CASSLNSYGYTF. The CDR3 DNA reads TGTGCCAGCAGCCTAAACAGCTATGGCTACACCTTC.

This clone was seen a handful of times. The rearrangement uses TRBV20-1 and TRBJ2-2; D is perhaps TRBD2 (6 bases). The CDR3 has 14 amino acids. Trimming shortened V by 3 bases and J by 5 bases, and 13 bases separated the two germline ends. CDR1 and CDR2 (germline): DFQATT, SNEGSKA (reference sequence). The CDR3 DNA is TGCAGTGCTAGTTTTGCGGGGCGGACCGGGGAGCTGTTTTTT. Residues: CSASFAGRTGELFF.

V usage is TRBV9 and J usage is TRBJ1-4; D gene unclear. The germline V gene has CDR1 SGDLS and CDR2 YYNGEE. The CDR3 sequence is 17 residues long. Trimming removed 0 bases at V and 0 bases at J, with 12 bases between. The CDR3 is CASSVGGGVATNEKLFF. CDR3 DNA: TGTGCCAGCAGCGTAGGGGGAGGAGTAGCAACTAATGAAAAACTGTTTTTT. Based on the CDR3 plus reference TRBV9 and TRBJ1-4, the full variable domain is DSGVTQTPKHLITATGQRVTLRCSPRSGDLSVYWYQQSLDQGLQFLIQYYNGEERAKGNILERFSAQQFPDLHSELNLSSLELGDSALYFCASSVGGGVATNEKLFFGSGTQLSVL.

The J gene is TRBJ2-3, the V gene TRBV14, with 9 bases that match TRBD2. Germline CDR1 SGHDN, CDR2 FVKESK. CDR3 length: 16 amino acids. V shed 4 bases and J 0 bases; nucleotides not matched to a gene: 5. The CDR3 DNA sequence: TGTGCCAGCAGCCCCTTGGCGGGGGGGAGCACAGATACGCAGTATTTT. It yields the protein CASSPLAGGSTDTQYF.

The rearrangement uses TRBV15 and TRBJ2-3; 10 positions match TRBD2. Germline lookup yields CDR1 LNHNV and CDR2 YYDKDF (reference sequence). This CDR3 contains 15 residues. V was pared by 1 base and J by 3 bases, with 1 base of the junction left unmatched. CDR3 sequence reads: CATSRASGGTDTQYF. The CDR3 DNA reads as TGTGCCACCAGCAGAGCTAGCGGGGGAACAGATACGCAGTATTTT.

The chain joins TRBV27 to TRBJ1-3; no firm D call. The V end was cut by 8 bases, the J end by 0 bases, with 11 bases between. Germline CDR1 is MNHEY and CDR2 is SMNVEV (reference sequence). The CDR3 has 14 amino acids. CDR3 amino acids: CASARVASGNTIYF. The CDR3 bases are TGTGCCAGCGCGAGGGTTGCCTCTGGAAACACCATATATTTT.

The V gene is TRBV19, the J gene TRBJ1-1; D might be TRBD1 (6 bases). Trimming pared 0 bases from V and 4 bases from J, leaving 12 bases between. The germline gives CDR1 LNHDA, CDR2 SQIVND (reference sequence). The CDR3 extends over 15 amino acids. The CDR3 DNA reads TGTGCCAGTAGTATAGAAGGACAGAGGAGCACTGAAGCTTTCTTT. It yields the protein CASSIEGQRSTEAFF. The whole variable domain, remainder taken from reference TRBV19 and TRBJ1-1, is DGGITQSPKYLFRKEGQNVTLSCEQNLNHDAMYWYRQDPGQGLRLIYYSQIVNDFQKGDIAEGYSVSREKKESFPLTVTSAQKNPTAFYLCASSIEGQRSTEAFFGQGTRLTVV.